This T cell receptor (beta chain) was captured in a study of spatial heterogeneity in lung cancer. Across the whole study: The average appearance count of each unique TCR and UMI combination in raw reads was more than 9.5. Notes on the study in general: Blood carried ubiquitous expanded tumor TCRs more at resection than follow-up.

Per the germline V gene, CDR1 is KGHDR and CDR2 is SFDVKD. The CDR3 totals 14 residues. V lost 2 bases to trimming and J lost 2 bases, with 6 bases between them. This clonotype has a count of ten or more. Its antigen remains unknown. Time point of the sample: blood at routine non-recurrence follow-up after resection. Tumor, nontumor lung or frozen PBMC supplied whole RNA that was sequenced unsorted. Every TCR cDNA molecule bore a unique molecular identifier. Each CDR3 protein gets one entry after TCRdb re-called the 5' RACE reads with MiXCR. The repertoire holds about 120,000 distinct CDR3 sequences, with 10% to 15% as singletons.

The sequences come from PBMCs, collected at follow-up. The TCR originated in a male donor with early-stage non-small cell lung cancer. The V gene is TRBV24-1, the J gene TRBJ1-5, with D hard to call. The CDR3 DNA reads TGTGCCACCAGTGATTCCGGGGGCAATCAGCCCCAGCATTTT. It translates to CATSDSGGNQPQHF.